This T cell receptor (beta chain) appears in the sequencing data of a study of shared clonotypes between healthy human individuals. Points from the study as a whole: The naive CD4 repertoires of a handful of donors were compared, and approximately 4.7% of clonotypes were shared. Larger richness was generally estimated for naive than memory subsets.

Germline V gene lookup returns CDR1 LGHNA and CDR2 YSLEER. The ends lost 0 bases at V and 6 bases at J; junction bases unmatched: 3. The CDR3 is 15 amino acids. As regards this clone: The antigen is not known.

Sorted-subset replicate PCR reactions contained approximately 190 ng DNA, corresponding to tens of thousands of T cell genomes. Study processing details: Without quality scores, immunoSEQ junctional reads could not be filtered like full-length reads. Sequencing used immunoSEQ multiplex PCR; TCRdb keeps in-frame clones, though not all of them. V and J calls and clone size are copied from that table; D and trimming were computed from the DNA. The repertoire holds some 1 million clones, with around four fifths as singletons. Sample: memory CD4+ T cells sorted from blood. Subset: CD45RA-negative fraction. The chain is built from TRBV4-3 and TRBJ2-2; 8 bases are a match to TRBD2. This TCR came from a man between 18 and 35 years old in good health. The CDR3 reads CASSQDRRGAGELFF. In DNA form, the CDR3 reads TGCGCCAGCAGCCAAGATAGGCGGGGGGCCGGGGAGCTGTTTTTT.